The source of this T cell receptor beta chain is a study of T-cell memory formation after mild COVID-19. This clonotype appeared a few times. As yet, its antigen is unknown. cDNA libraries for TCR alpha and TCR beta, carrying sample barcodes and UMIs, came from 5'RACE with constant-segment primers. TCRdb re-called the 5' RACE reads with MiXCR, one entry per CDR3 protein. The repertoire has 150,000 to 200,000 distinct CDR3 sequences, around 15% of them found once; the top ten carry approximately 14%. Whole-study results and caveats: Pre-infection memory already had some responding clones, implying cross-reactive memory joined. Mainly CM and EM harbored the contracting CD4+ clones; mainly EMRA harbored the CD8+ ones.

V shed 3 bases, J shed 8 bases, and the junction held 10 bases outside the gene matches. This CDR3 contains 16 residues. This chain uses TRBV12-3 or TRBV12-4 with TRBJ2-1; TRBD2 matches at 10 bases. The sequenced sample consisted of PBMCs or a T cell subset sorted from them (not recorded which). The sequence was collected from an adult woman who had mild COVID-19 (a few samples of this study predate the infection). Cell type and time point are not known. As DNA, the CDR3 is TGTGCCAGCAGTTTGGTGAGAGCGGGAGGGCCGGATGAGCAGTTCTTC. This sequence encodes CASSLVRAGGPDEQFF.